This is a list of T cell receptor beta chains from one sample in a study of human T cells and chemical hapten exposure. MiXCR, run by TCRdb on the RACE reads, gives a single entry per CDR3 protein. The sample contains around 42,000 distinct CDR3 sequences, under 15% of which appear only once. This specimen consisted of whole blood, obtained in connection with sensitization to the hapten diphenylcyclopropenone (DPC). Receptors were obtained from a woman in her 30s with alopecia areata. Some clones in this sample may be carry-over from other donors' samples. CDR3s include the opening cysteine and the closing phenylalanine or tryptophan. Fields, in order: CDR3 DNA, CDR3 protein, D gene, J gene, clone size, V gene. D genes are given only for firm matches. Rows give clone size only sometimes, using once, few, many, or a class for an expanded clone.

cdr3_nt: TGTGCCAGCCAGCCAATTGAAAGGTTGGGTGAGCAGTTCTTC
cdr3_aa: CASQPIERLGEQFF
d_call: -
j_call: TRBJ2-1
clone_size: many
v_call: TRBV14

cdr3_nt: TGTGCCAGCAGCTTATGGTGGGGCACAGATACGCAGTATTTT
cdr3_aa: CASSLWWGTDTQYF
d_call: -
j_call: TRBJ2-3
clone_size: few
v_call: TRBV7-6

cdr3_nt: TGTGCCAGCAGGCCACAGGGGGCCGTGTTGGGCTACACCTTC
cdr3_aa: CASRPQGAVLGYTF
d_call: TRBD1
j_call: TRBJ1-2
clone_size: -
v_call: TRBV28

cdr3_nt: TGTGCCAGCAGAGGGACAGGGGTTTCACCCCTCCACTTT
cdr3_aa: CASRGTGVSPLHF
d_call: TRBD1
j_call: TRBJ1-6
clone_size: many
v_call: TRBV28

cdr3_nt: TGTGCCAGCAGCTTAGTAAGGAGCGGGAGGGCTAATGAGCAGTTCTTC
cdr3_aa: CASSLVRSGRANEQFF
d_call: TRBD2
j_call: TRBJ2-1
clone_size: -
v_call: TRBV11-2

cdr3_nt: TGTGCCAGCCAGCAAGAGCTTCGGTTGTGGCAGTACTTC
cdr3_aa: CASQQELRLWQYF
d_call: -
j_call: TRBJ2-7
clone_size: -
v_call: TRBV28

cdr3_nt: TGTGCCAGCAGTTCGATCCCGGGGGCCTACGAGCAGTACTTC
cdr3_aa: CASSSIPGAYEQYF
d_call: -
j_call: TRBJ2-7
clone_size: -
v_call: TRBV28

cdr3_nt: TGTGCCAGCAGTTTTGGCGGGTCCTACAATGAGCAGTTCTTC
cdr3_aa: CASSFGGSYNEQFF
d_call: -
j_call: TRBJ2-1
clone_size: -
v_call: TRBV12-3/TRBV12-4

cdr3_nt: TGTGCCAGCAGCTGGACCCTCGTAATTGATACGCAGTATTTT
cdr3_aa: CASSWTLVIDTQYF
d_call: -
j_call: TRBJ2-3
clone_size: -
v_call: TRBV7-8

cdr3_nt: TGTGCCAGTAGGCGATTTGGGAGCTCCTACAATGAGCAGTTCTTC
cdr3_aa: CASRRFGSSYNEQFF
d_call: -
j_call: TRBJ2-1
clone_size: few
v_call: TRBV19

cdr3_nt: TGTGCCAGCAGTGAAATGGTTTTGAGGCAGGACAACACTGAAGCTTTCTTT
cdr3_aa: CASSEMVLRQDNTEAFF
d_call: -
j_call: TRBJ1-1
clone_size: -
v_call: TRBV6-1

cdr3_nt: TGTGCCAGCAGCTTGGGACTAGCGGTGAGCAATGAGCAGTTCTTC
cdr3_aa: CASSLGLAVSNEQFF
d_call: TRBD2
j_call: TRBJ2-1
clone_size: many
v_call: TRBV7-2

cdr3_nt: TGTGCCAGCAGCTTTTGGGACCCCACCAAAGAGACCCAGTACTTC
cdr3_aa: CASSFWDPTKETQYF
d_call: -
j_call: TRBJ2-5
clone_size: few
v_call: TRBV5-6